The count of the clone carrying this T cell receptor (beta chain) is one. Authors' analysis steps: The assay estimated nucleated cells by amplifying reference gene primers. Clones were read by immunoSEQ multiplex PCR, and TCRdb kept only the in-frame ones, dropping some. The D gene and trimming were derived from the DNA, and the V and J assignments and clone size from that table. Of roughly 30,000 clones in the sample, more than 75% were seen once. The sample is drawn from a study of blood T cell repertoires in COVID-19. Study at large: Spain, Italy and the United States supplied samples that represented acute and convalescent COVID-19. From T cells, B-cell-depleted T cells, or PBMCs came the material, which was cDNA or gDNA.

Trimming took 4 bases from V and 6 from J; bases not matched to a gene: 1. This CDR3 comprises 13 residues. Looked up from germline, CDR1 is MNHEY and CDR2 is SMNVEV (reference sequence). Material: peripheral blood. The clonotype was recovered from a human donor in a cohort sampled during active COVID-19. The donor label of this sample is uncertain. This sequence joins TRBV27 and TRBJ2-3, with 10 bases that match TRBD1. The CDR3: CASSSTGGDTQYF. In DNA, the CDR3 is TGTGCCAGCAGTTCGACAGGGGGCGATACGCAGTATTTT.